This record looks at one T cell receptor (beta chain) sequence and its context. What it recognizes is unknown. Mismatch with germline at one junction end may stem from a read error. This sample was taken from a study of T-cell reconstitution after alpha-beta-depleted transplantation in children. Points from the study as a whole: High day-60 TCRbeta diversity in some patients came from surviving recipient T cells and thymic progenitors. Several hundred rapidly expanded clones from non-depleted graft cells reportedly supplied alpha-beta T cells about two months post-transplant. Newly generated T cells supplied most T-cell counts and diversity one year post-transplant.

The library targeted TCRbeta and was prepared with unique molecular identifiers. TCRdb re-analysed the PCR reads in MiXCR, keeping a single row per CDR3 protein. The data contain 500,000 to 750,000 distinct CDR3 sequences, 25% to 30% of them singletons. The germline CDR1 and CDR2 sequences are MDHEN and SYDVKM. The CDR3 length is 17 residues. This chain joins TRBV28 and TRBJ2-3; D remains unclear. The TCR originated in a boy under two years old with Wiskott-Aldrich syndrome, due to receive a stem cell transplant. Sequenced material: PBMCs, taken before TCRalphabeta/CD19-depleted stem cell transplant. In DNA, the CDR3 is TGTGCCAGCAGTTTCCCCCCCATTACTCCCGGCACGGATACGCAGTATTTT. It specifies CASSFPPITPGTDTQYF.